This entry is about one T cell receptor (beta chain). Antigen: not known. The sample is drawn from a study of beta chain features in type 1 diabetes. Whole-study context: Comparable age, gender and cell yields were observed in patients relative to healthy donors.

Study conclusions and caveats: Patients with Type 1 diabetes showed moderately but significantly shorter TCRB CDR3s in all four CD4+ subsets.

It was one heparinised blood draw, averaging about 120 mL, that each donor gave. Germline lookup yields CDR1 MDHEN and CDR2 SYDVKM. CDR3 size: 18 residues. Trimming took 3 bases from V and 3 from J, leaving 24 bases between them. As every portion of the isolated RNA was reverse transcribed, the sequencing read expressed TCRB transcripts. The assay was immunoSEQ multiplex PCR, and TCRdb's table has in-frame clones only and misses some. Altogether 600,000 to 700,000 clones are present, around 12% being singletons, with the ten largest covering roughly 0.12%. The sequence came from a man in his thirties or forties with type 1 diabetes. The sample was naive CD4+ T cells from blood. The chain couples TRBV28 to TRBJ2-7; no firm D call. CDR3 sequence (DNA): TGTGCCAGCAGTTTGAAGGTCCCGCCTACGAGCCTTTACTACGAGCAGTACTTC. Translation gives CASSLKVPPTSLYYEQYF.